Each of the 6 T cell receptor beta chains below was sequenced from the same sample in a study of beta chain features in type 1 diabetes. Reverse transcribing all isolated RNA meant expressed TCRB transcripts were sequenced. Assay: immunoSEQ multiplex PCR; the TCRdb copy retains only in-frame clones and omits some. The sample records more than 300,000 clones, about 12% being singletons. Input material: naive CD4+ T cells from blood. Receptors were obtained from a man aged 18 to 30 in good health.

The V and J genes are TRBV28 and TRBJ2-3, with D possibly TRBD1 on 5 matching bases. V lost 7 bases and J lost 4, with 15 bases in between. CDR1 and CDR2 (germline): MDHEN, SYDVKM. The CDR3 is 14 amino acids. DNA of the CDR3: TGTGCCAGCATTAAAGGGGTTGGTGCAGATACGCAGTATTTT. Translation gives CASIKGVGADTQYF.

This clone was observed a few times. This chain uses TRBV28 with TRBJ1-1; the D is unclear. From germline, CDR1 is MDHEN and CDR2 SYDVKM. Deletions cut 3 bases from V and 8 bases from J, with 7 bases between. This CDR3 comprises 11 residues. CDR3 sequence (DNA): TGTGCCAGCAGTTTCCAGGCGGAAGCTTTCTTT. It yields the protein CASSFQAEAFF.

The chain recombines TRBV28 with TRBJ2-3, with TRBD1 matching 8 bases. The germline gives CDR1 MDHEN, CDR2 SYDVKM. The CDR3 loop spans 16 amino acids. V was clipped by 7 bases and J by 4 bases; unmatched bases: 13. CDR3 DNA sequence: TGTGCCAGCAAATTGACAGGGGTTGAATTCCCAGATACGCAGTATTTT. It translates to CASKLTGVEFPDTQYF.

The sample holds a few counts of this clone. V is TRBV30 and J is TRBJ2-7; D is possibly TRBD1 (5 bases). The CDR3 loop spans 14 amino acids. With 0 bases removed from V and 2 bases from J, the gap between germline ends came to 11 bases. The germline gives CDR1 GTSNPN, CDR2 SVGIG (reference sequence). CDR3 sequence reads: CAWSVLRTTYEQYF. CDR3 sequence (DNA): TGTGCCTGGAGTGTCTTAAGGACAACCTACGAGCAGTACTTC.

The chain couples TRBV9 to TRBJ2-1, with TRBD2 matching 9 bases. Trimming took 0 bases from V and 2 from J; bases not matched to a gene: 9. Germline V gives CDR1 SGDLS, CDR2 YYNGEE. This CDR3 is 18 amino acids long. The DNA of the CDR3 is TGTGCCAGCAGCGTAGTTAGCGGGAGACGTGCGCCCTACAATGAGCAGTTCTTC. It translates to CASSVVSGRRAPYNEQFF.

This clone was counted between two and nine times. CDR3 nucleotides: TGTGCCAGCAGCTTAGTGGGCTATGGGGGCCAAAACACTGAAGCTTTCTTT. This encodes CASSLVGYGGQNTEAFF. The chain couples TRBV7-2 to TRBJ1-1; TRBD1 might be the D (6 bases). Germline CDR1 and CDR2: SGHTA and FQGNSA. The CDR3 loop spans 17 amino acids. V was pared by 1 base and J by 2 bases, with 17 bases between.